What follows are 25 T cell receptor beta chains derived from one specimen sequenced in a study of T cell clonotyping in hematopoietic cell transplantation. Some clones are missing from TCRdb's copy, which holds only in-frame ones; the method was immunoSEQ multiplex PCR. In the table there are 15,000 to 20,000 clones, around 60% of which are singletons. The sample consisted of PBMCs, taken 30 days after allogeneic stem cell transplant. Source of these receptors: a male patient aged 45 to 59 who had an allogeneic stem cell transplant from an unrelated donor, so T cells may come from the graft donor. Some clones in this sample may be carry-over from other donors' samples.

This chain links TRBV6-5 with TRBJ1-1, with a weak D call TRBD1 (5 bases). Trimming left V 6 bases short and J 1 base short, with 9 bases between. From germline, CDR1 is MNHEY and CDR2 SVGAGI. This CDR3 contains 13 residues. The CDR3 DNA reads TGTGCCAGCAGCTCGGGACGGAACACTGAAGCTTTCTTT. Protein: CASSSGRNTEAFF.

As regards this clone: A junction end diverges from the germline sequence, so it may reflect a read error. This chain links TRBV6-5 with TRBJ1-2; D is possibly TRBD1 (5 bases). Looked up from germline, CDR1 is MNHEY and CDR2 is SVGAGI. The CDR3 has 14 amino acids. DNA for the CDR3: TGTGCCAGCAGCCCGGGACGACGCGGCTATGGCTGCACCTTC. Its protein is CASSPGRRGYGCTF.

This clone was counted between two and nine times. The chain has TRBV28 and TRBJ2-5; tentatively, D is TRBD1 (6 bases). This CDR3 is built from 15 residues. Germline V gene lookup returns CDR1 MDHEN and CDR2 SYDVKM. V was shortened by 6 bases and J by 4 bases, with 18 bases between the two germline ends. CDR3 coding DNA: TGTGCCAGCAGCTCCCAGGTGGGGGCAGGAGAGACCCAGTACTTC. This gives the protein CASSSQVGAGETQYF.

The chain employs TRBV6-6 and TRBJ2-3, with no clear D. Germline CDR1 MNHNY, CDR2 SVGAGI (reference sequence). The V and J ends lost 11 bases and 1 base respectively, with 16 bases between them. The CDR3 contains 14 residues. CDR3 loop: CACRTATGTDTQYF. The CDR3 DNA sequence: TGTGCCTGTCGGACGGCTACGGGCACAGATACGCAGTATTTT.

The genes are TRBV4-2 and TRBJ1-4; perhaps TRBD1 as D (5 bases). V gave up 0 bases and J gave up 8 bases, with 10 bases separating them. Germline V CDR1 and CDR2: LGHNA, YNFKEQ. CDR3 length: 14 residues. CDR3 coding DNA: TGTGCCAGCAGCCAAGACAGGGTCGGGGAAAAACTGTTTTTT. This sequence encodes CASSQDRVGEKLFF.

In this sample, this clone turned up a few times. The V gene is TRBV30, the J gene TRBJ1-5, with D possibly TRBD1 on 5 matching bases. The germline CDR1 and CDR2 sequences are GTSNPN and SVGIG (reference sequence). Deletions cut 0 bases from V and 4 bases from J, with 10 bases between. The CDR3 contains 14 residues. CDR3 nucleotides: TGTGCCTGGAGTGTACGGCAGGGAAATCAGCCCCAGCATTTT. It specifies CAWSVRQGNQPQHF. Full variable domain (rest looked up from reference TRBV30 and TRBJ1-5): SQTIHQWPATLVQPVGSPLSLECTVEGTSNPNLYWYRQAAGRGLQLLFYSVGIGQISSEVPQNLSASRPQDRQFILSSKKLLLSDSGFYLCAWSVRQGNQPQHFGDGTRLSIL.

This clone was counted a few times. The germline gene is not matched at one end of the junction; a read error may be the cause. V usage is TRBV5-1 and J usage is TRBJ2-7, with D maybe TRBD1 (5 bases). Germline V gene sequence: CDR1 SGHRS, CDR2 YFSETQ. CDR3 length equals 14 residues. In DNA form, the CDR3 reads TGTGCCAGCAGCTCGGAATTCAGGGCTTACGAGCAGTACTTC. As protein: CASSSEFRAYEQYF.

The V gene is TRBV27, the J gene TRBJ2-7; TRBD2 might be the D (5 bases). The V end lost 4 bases, the J end lost 2 bases, and 9 bases lay between the germline ends. The CDR3 totals 13 residues. In germline, CDR1 is MNHEY, CDR2 SMNVEV (reference sequence). In DNA form, the CDR3 reads TGTGCCAGCAGTTCAGCGGAGGCCTACGAGCAGTACTTC. Amino acid sequence: CASSSAEAYEQYF.

This chain joins TRBV25-1 and TRBJ1-2; no firm D call. The CDR3 extends over 13 amino acids. The V gene lost 4 bases and the J gene lost 4 bases, with 10 bases spanning the gap. Germline loops: CDR1 MGHDK, CDR2 SYGVNS. The CDR3 DNA reads as TGTGCCAGCAGTGGCGGGAGCGGCTATGGCTACACCTTC. Translating gives CASSGGSGYGYTF.

Here the CDR3 DNA reads TGTGCCAGCAGCCAATGGGGGGCGGCCGAGCAGTACTTC. Translating it yields CASSQWGAAEQYF. The rearrangement uses TRBV14 and TRBJ2-7, with D perhaps matching TRBD1 or TRBD2 (6 bases each). The germline gives CDR1 SGHDN, CDR2 FVKESK. The CDR3 has 13 residues. V shed 2 bases and J shed 6 bases, with 11 bases lying between them.

The chain couples TRBV4-1 to TRBJ2-2; TRBD2 might be the D (6 bases). Trimming shortened V by 1 base and J by 13 bases, and 19 bases separated the two germline ends. The germline CDR1 and CDR2 sequences are MGHRA and YSYEKL. The CDR3 sequence is 15 residues long. This chain's CDR3 is CASSQVLSGGDGLFF. The DNA for the CDR3 is TGCGCCAGCAGCCAAGTACTCTCAGGCGGGGATGGGCTGTTTTTT.

The chain carries TRBV30 and TRBJ2-1; 8 bases are shared with TRBD2. In germline, CDR1 is GTSNPN, CDR2 SVGIG (reference sequence). The CDR3 is made up of 16 amino acids. V was pared by 1 base and J by 3 bases, with 8 bases of the junction left unmatched. The CDR3 DNA reads as TGTGCCTGGAGTGACCGGGGAGCGGGAGACTACAATGAGCAGTTCTTC. Translated: CAWSDRGAGDYNEQFF. Full variable domain (outside the CDR3, taken from reference TRBV30 and TRBJ2-1): SQTIHQWPATLVQPVGSPLSLECTVEGTSNPNLYWYRQAAGRGLQLLFYSVGIGQISSEVPQNLSASRPQDRQFILSSKKLLLSDSGFYLCAWSDRGAGDYNEQFFGPGTRLTVL.

The table lists this clone with a count of one. V and J are TRBV28 and TRBJ1-2, with 11 bases identical to TRBD1. Germline CDR1 reads MDHEN; CDR2 reads SYDVKM. The trim removed 4 bases at V and 8 bases at J, leaving 3 bases unmatched. This CDR3 spans 13 amino acids. The CDR3 bases are TGTGCCAGCAGTTGGACAGGGGGCGGAGGCTACACCTTC. Amino acids: CASSWTGGGGYTF.

This clone has just a few counts. Other DNA sequences within the sample encode an identical CDR3. This sequence joins TRBV15 and TRBJ2-7, with 8 positions matching TRBD1. The CDR3 is 14 residues long. The germline V gene has CDR1 LNHNV and CDR2 YYDKDF (reference sequence). V was pared by 1 base and J by 7 bases, with 6 bases of the junction left unmatched. CDR3 residues: CATSRGQGAREQYF. CDR3 nucleotide sequence: TGTGCCACCAGCAGAGGTCAGGGGGCTAGAGAGCAGTACTTC.

There are a few counts of this clone. The J gene is TRBJ1-1, the V gene TRBV6-5, with 7 positions matching TRBD1. V shed 6 bases and J 0 bases; nucleotides not matched to a gene: 7. The CDR3 totals 15 residues. CDR1 and CDR2 (germline): MNHEY, SVGAGI. This chain's CDR3 is CASRDPGQMNTEAFF. The CDR3 region has the DNA TGTGCCAGCAGAGACCCGGGACAGATGAACACTGAAGCTTTCTTT.

V gene TRBV4-1 combines with J gene TRBJ1-1, with D unresolved. Germline CDR1 and CDR2: MGHRA and YSYEKL. CDR3 length: 16 residues. Trimming pared 0 bases from V and 0 bases from J, leaving 11 bases between. The CDR3 spells CASSQDEAFVNTEAFF. The CDR3 DNA reads as TGCGCCAGCAGCCAAGATGAAGCTTTTGTGAACACTGAAGCTTTCTTT.

The rearrangement uses TRBV6-5 and TRBJ1-2; 8 nucleotides match TRBD1. This CDR3 has 15 amino acids. After removal of 2 bases from V and 4 bases from J, the junction contained 6 bases not matched to a gene. CDR1 and CDR2 from the germline V gene are MNHEY and SVGAGI. DNA of the CDR3: TGTGCCAGCAGTTACACGGACAGGGCCGGCTATGGCTACACCTTC. This gives the protein CASSYTDRAGYGYTF.

This clone was picked up a small number of times. The rearrangement joins TRBV30 to TRBJ1-5; D uncertain. Germline V CDR1 and CDR2: GTSNPN, SVGIG (reference sequence). The germline V and J ends were trimmed by 2 bases and 0 bases, with 5 bases remaining between them. The CDR3 sequence is 13 residues long. The CDR3 here is CAWSLSSNQPQHF. As DNA, the CDR3 is TGTGCCTGGAGTTTGTCTAGCAATCAGCCCCAGCATTTT.

As to this clone: Its ends do not fully match the called genes, so a read error is possible. Other DNA sequences in this sample translate to the same CDR3. This chain connects TRBV30 to TRBJ1-1; no clear D. Germline V lookup: CDR1 GTSNPN, CDR2 SVGIG (reference sequence). This CDR3 has 12 residues. The CDR3 DNA reads as TGTGCCTGGAGTCCGGGGAGGACTGAGGCTTTCTTT. As protein: CAWSPGRTEAFF.

The V call is TRBV6-1, the J call TRBJ1-1; the D is unclear. V was trimmed by 4 bases and J by 2 bases, leaving 11 bases between them. CDR3 length: 14 residues. Looked up from germline, CDR1 is MNHNS and CDR2 is SASEGT. The DNA of the CDR3 is TGTGCCAGCAGTGGAGGGAACCTAAACACTGAAGCTTTCTTT. Its protein is CASSGGNLNTEAFF.

The CDR3 DNA sequence: TGTGCCTGGACCCCCAGGGCCTCGGAAAAACTGTTTTTT. Its translation: CAWTPRASEKLFF. The chain recombines TRBV30 with TRBJ1-4, with D possibly TRBD1 on 5 matching bases. The V end was cut by 4 bases, the J end by 8 bases, with 14 bases between. The CDR3 runs 13 residues. Looked up from germline, CDR1 is GTSNPN and CDR2 is SVGIG (reference sequence).

The V gene is TRBV30, the J gene TRBJ1-1; a weak D match, TRBD1 (5 bases). V was clipped by 3 bases and J by 4 bases, with 12 bases between them. This CDR3 spans 13 amino acids. Per the germline V gene, CDR1 is GTSNPN and CDR2 is SVGIG (reference sequence). The CDR3 DNA reads TGTGCCTGGAGCCCAGGGAGAGTCACTGAAGCTTTCTTT. It yields the protein CAWSPGRVTEAFF.

The V gene is TRBV30, the J gene TRBJ1-2, with D tentatively TRBD1 (5 bases). V lost 2 bases and J 5 bases, leaving 12 bases between the germline ends. The CDR3 is 13 residues long. Germline V gene data show CDR1 as GTSNPN and CDR2 as SVGIG (reference sequence). CDR3 amino acids: CAWSPGIRYGYTF. CDR3 DNA sequence: TGTGCCTGGAGTCCAGGGATCCGATATGGCTACACCTTC. The full variable domain, rest sourced from reference TRBV30 and TRBJ1-2, is SQTIHQWPATLVQPVGSPLSLECTVEGTSNPNLYWYRQAAGRGLQLLFYSVGIGQISSEVPQNLSASRPQDRQFILSSKKLLLSDSGFYLCAWSPGIRYGYTFGSGTRLTVV.

This chain uses TRBV29-1 with TRBJ2-5; D is perhaps TRBD1 (5 bases). The CDR3 contains 12 residues. The V end lost 4 bases, the J end lost 4 bases, and 10 bases lay between the germline ends. In germline, CDR1 is SQVTM, CDR2 ANQGSEA. The CDR3 bases are TGCAGCGTTGGGGTGGGGCCAGAGACCCAGTACTTC. This encodes CSVGVGPETQYF. Combining the CDR3 with reference TRBV29-1 and TRBJ2-5 gives the whole variable domain SAVISQKPSRDICQRGTSLTIQCQVDSQVTMMFWYRQQPGQSLTLIATANQGSEATYESGFVIDKFPISRPNLTFSTLTVSNMSPEDSSIYLCSVGVGPETQYFGPGTRLLVL.

The chain links TRBV28 to TRBJ1-3; TRBD1 might be the D (5 bases). The CDR3 sequence is 14 residues long. V was shortened by 3 bases and J by 1 base, with 7 bases between the two germline ends. Germline CDR1 is MDHEN and CDR2 is SYDVKM. This chain's CDR3 is CASSFGGSGNTIYF. For the CDR3, the DNA is TGTGCCAGCAGTTTCGGGGGATCTGGAAACACCATATATTTT.